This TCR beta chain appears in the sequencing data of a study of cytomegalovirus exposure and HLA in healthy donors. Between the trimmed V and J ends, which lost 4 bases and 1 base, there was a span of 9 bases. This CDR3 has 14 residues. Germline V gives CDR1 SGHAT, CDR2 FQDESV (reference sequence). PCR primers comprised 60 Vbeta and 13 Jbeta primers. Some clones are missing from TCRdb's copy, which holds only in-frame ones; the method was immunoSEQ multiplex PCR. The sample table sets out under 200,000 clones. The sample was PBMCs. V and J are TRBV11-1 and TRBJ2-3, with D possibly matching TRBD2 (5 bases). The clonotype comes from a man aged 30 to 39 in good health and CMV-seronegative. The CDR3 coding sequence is TGTGCCAGCAGCTCTGGAGGAGGCACAGATACGCAGTATTTT. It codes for CASSSGGGTDTQYF. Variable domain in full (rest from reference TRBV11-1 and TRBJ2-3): EAEVAQSPRYKITEKSQAVAFWCDPISGHATLYWYRQILGQGPELLVQFQDESVVDDSQLPKDRFSAERLKGVDSTLKIQPAELGDSAMYLCASSSGGGTDTQYFGPGTRLTVL.